The 23 T cell receptor beta chains given below trace back to one sample, sequenced in a study of B cell selection in AIRE deficiency. Here immunoSEQ multiplex PCR was the method, and the copy in TCRdb shows in-frame clones only, minus some. The data show 25,000 or so clones, with 97% seen just once and more than 0.15% held by the top ten. Conventional CD4 T cells were sorted as CD4+CD127+ cells. Sequenced sample: conventional CD4+ T cells sorted from PBMCs. The receptors derive from a human donor with AIRE deficiency.

To note about this clone: The junction shows a germline mismatch at one end, possibly a read error. The genes are TRBV7-2 and TRBJ1-1; D is undetermined. Germline loops: CDR1 SGHTA, CDR2 FQGNSA. The CDR3 runs 11 residues. CDR3 nucleotide sequence: TGTGCCAGCAGCTTAGAACTCAACAGCGTATTT. Its protein is CASSLELNSVF.

This clone was recorded once. The chain joins TRBV6-5 to TRBJ1-1; D remains ambiguous. Trimming left V 5 bases short and J 4 bases short, with 17 bases between. The germline CDR1 and CDR2 sequences are MNHEY and SVGAGI. The CDR3 length is 15 residues. CDR3 coding DNA: TGTGCCAGCAGTCGCAGCGGAGGAGGGAGCACTGAAGCTTTCTTT. It is translated as CASSRSGGGSTEAFF.

V is TRBV7-9 and J is TRBJ2-5; D not certain. In germline, CDR1 is SEHNR, CDR2 FQNEAQ (reference sequence). The CDR3 length is 11 residues. Trimming removed 3 bases from V and 5 bases from J, with 4 bases in between. CDR3 loop: CASSFSETQYF. The CDR3 DNA is TGTGCCAGCAGCTTTTCGGAGACCCAGTACTTC.

V gene TRBV7-9 combines with J gene TRBJ1-6, with D hard to call. With 5 bases removed from V and 8 bases from J, the gap between germline ends came to 10 bases. CDR1 and CDR2 (germline): SEHNR, FQNEAQ (reference sequence). The CDR3 spans 13 residues. The CDR3 nucleotides are TGTGCCAGCAGCCTACGGAGGGATTCACCCCTCCACTTT. Encoded protein: CASSLRRDSPLHF.

The V gene is TRBV30, the J gene TRBJ2-7; D is uncertain. With 1 base removed from V and 1 base from J, the gap between germline ends came to 2 bases. This CDR3 comprises 11 residues. In germline, CDR1 is GTSNPN, CDR2 SVGIG (reference sequence). The CDR3: CAWSGSYEQYF. The CDR3 DNA reads TGTGCCTGGAGTGGGTCCTACGAGCAGTACTTC.

V gene TRBV28 combines with J gene TRBJ1-2; weak D call: TRBD1 (5 bases). Germline-derived CDR1 and CDR2 are MDHEN and SYDVKM. V lost 7 bases, J lost 4 bases, and 22 bases lay in between. The CDR3 loop spans 16 amino acids. CDR3 amino acids: CASITGGQGDSYGYTF. CDR3 nucleotides: TGTGCCAGCATTACCGGAGGGCAGGGAGATAGCTATGGCTACACCTTC.

V is TRBV6-1 and J is TRBJ2-7; 7 bases agree with TRBD2. Germline values: CDR1 MNHNS, CDR2 SASEGT. The CDR3 totals 15 residues. With V trimmed by 5 bases and J by 3 bases, 10 bases remained unmatched. CDR3: CASSQDPGRVYEQYF. CDR3 nucleotide sequence: TGTGCCAGCAGTCAGGACCCAGGGAGGGTCTACGAGCAGTACTTC.

The V gene is TRBV30, the J gene TRBJ2-1; TRBD2 aligns across 7 bases. J lost 7 bases, V lost 4 bases, and 4 bases had no gene match. Germline V gene lookup returns CDR1 GTSNPN and CDR2 SVGIG (reference sequence). CDR3 length: 12 amino acids. CDR3 protein: CAWNPLANEQFF. As DNA, the CDR3 is TGTGCCTGGAACCCACTAGCGAATGAGCAGTTCTTC. Complete variable domain (other parts from reference TRBV30 and TRBJ2-1): SQTIHQWPATLVQPVGSPLSLECTVEGTSNPNLYWYRQAAGRGLQLLFYSVGIGQISSEVPQNLSASRPQDRQFILSSKKLLLSDSGFYLCAWNPLANEQFFGPGTRLTVL.

The chain recombines TRBV7-3 with TRBJ2-3; TRBD2 matches 8 bases. Germline-derived CDR1 and CDR2 are SGHTA and FQGTGA. The CDR3 has 15 amino acids. Trimming took 2 bases from V and 3 from J; bases not matched to a gene: 4. CDR3 residues: CASSLERERTDTQYF. The CDR3 DNA reads as TGTGCCAGCAGCTTAGAGCGGGAGAGGACAGATACGCAGTATTTT.

The rearrangement joins TRBV11-3 to TRBJ1-1; D is uncertain. Germline CDR1 reads SGHNT; CDR2 reads YENEEA. V gave up 3 bases and J gave up 2 bases, with 10 bases separating them. The length of the CDR3 is 14 residues. The CDR3 is CASSFAWGNTEAFF. CDR3 bases: TGTGCCAGCAGCTTCGCCTGGGGAAACACTGAAGCTTTCTTT. The variable domain in full, completed from reference TRBV11-3 and TRBJ1-1, reads EAGVVQSPRYKIIEKKQPVAFWCNPISGHNTLYWYLQNLGQGPELLIRYENEEAVDDSQLPKDRFSAERLKGVDSTLKIQPAELGDSAVYLCASSFAWGNTEAFFGQGTRLTVV.

The chain has TRBV19 and TRBJ2-7; 7 bases are shared with TRBD2. After removal of 5 bases from V and 9 bases from J, the junction contained 13 bases not matched to a gene. The CDR3 consists of 14 residues. Germline V CDR1 and CDR2: LNHDA, SQIVND (reference sequence). The CDR3 sequence: CASSSWEGPLVQYF. In nucleotides, the CDR3 is TGTGCCAGTAGTTCGTGGGAGGGCCCTTTGGTGCAGTACTTC.

The chain combines TRBV19 with TRBJ1-1; the D gene is possibly TRBD1 (5 bases). V was clipped by 6 bases and J by 5 bases, with 13 bases between them. The V gene's germline CDR1 is LNHDA and CDR2 SQIVND (reference sequence). The CDR3 runs 13 residues. The CDR3 protein is CASRGQGRTEAFF. In DNA form, the CDR3 reads TGTGCCAGTAGGGGGCAGGGAAGGACTGAAGCTTTCTTT.

V usage is TRBV7-8 and J usage is TRBJ2-3, with TRBD2 identical over 10 bases. The junction had 17 bases not matched to a gene; V was cut back by 5 bases and J by 6 bases. The germline V gene encodes CDR1 SGHVS and CDR2 FQNEAQ. The CDR3 spans 18 residues. For the CDR3, the DNA is TGTGCCAGCAGCCCTACCTCCGGGACTAGCGCAATCGGCGATACGCAGTATTTT. Residues: CASSPTSGTSAIGDTQYF. Full variable domain (missing parts from reference TRBV7-8 and TRBJ2-3): GAGVSQSPRYKVAKRGQDVALRCDPISGHVSLFWYQQALGQGPEFLTYFQNEAQLDKSGLPSDRFFAERPEGSVSTLKIQRTQQEDSAVYLCASSPTSGTSAIGDTQYFGPGTRLTVL.

This chain links TRBV5-1 with TRBJ2-1, with TRBD1 matching 7 bases. V was clipped by 4 bases and J by 5 bases; unmatched bases: 15. This CDR3 is built from 17 residues. Germline V gene data show CDR1 as SGHRS and CDR2 as YFSETQ. DNA of the CDR3: TGCGCCAGCAGCGCTCCCGGACAGGCCGGAGGAGACAATGAGCAGTTCTTC. It codes for CASSAPGQAGGDNEQFF.

The V call is TRBV11-3, the J call TRBJ2-7; D is unresolved. The CDR3 has 17 residues. The V gene lost 1 base and the J gene lost 9 bases, with 25 bases spanning the gap. Germline V lookup: CDR1 SGHNT, CDR2 YENEEA. The CDR3 DNA is TGTGCCAGCAGCTTAGTTCAAGGACGGCTAAGCTTAGGATGGCAGTACTTC. Translated, it gives CASSLVQGRLSLGWQYF.

V is TRBV4-3 and J is TRBJ1-5; 7 nucleotides agree with TRBD1. The germline V gene has CDR1 LGHNA and CDR2 YSLEER. The CDR3 loop spans 17 amino acids. V lost 3 bases and J lost 3; bases outside the gene matches: 11. The CDR3 loop reads CASSQARDSKPNQPQHF. Written as DNA, the CDR3 is TGCGCCAGCAGCCAGGCTAGGGACAGTAAACCCAATCAGCCCCAGCATTTT.

The chain is built from TRBV6-1 and TRBJ2-7; 8 bases are a match to TRBD2. The CDR3 contains 21 residues. Germline V gene data show CDR1 as MNHNS and CDR2 as SASEGT. V was clipped by 0 bases and J by 3 bases; unmatched bases: 22. The CDR3 here is CASSEAVGRGNIFRKGYEQYF. DNA for the CDR3: TGTGCCAGCAGTGAAGCCGTCGGGAGGGGGAATATCTTTCGGAAGGGCTACGAGCAGTACTTC.

V and J are TRBV7-8 and TRBJ2-3; 8 nucleotides agree with TRBD2. Per the germline V gene, CDR1 is SGHVS and CDR2 is FQNEAQ. The CDR3 has 17 amino acids. The V and J ends lost 0 bases and 1 base, in that order; junction bases with no gene match: 6. The CDR3 loop is CASSLAALAGRTDTQYF. CDR3 nucleotide sequence: TGTGCCAGCAGCTTAGCGGCGCTAGCGGGTCGCACAGATACGCAGTATTTT.

The chain links TRBV5-4 to TRBJ2-3, with 12 bases identical to TRBD2. Germline CDR1 SGHNT, CDR2 YYREEE (reference sequence). This CDR3 has 16 residues. The J segment lost 3 bases and the V segment lost 3 bases, leaving 5 bases of the junction unmatched. The CDR3, as DNA: TGTGCCAGCAGCTCCGGGACTAGCGGGCGGACAGATACGCAGTATTTT. The encoded protein is CASSSGTSGRTDTQYF.

V and J are TRBV5-4 and TRBJ2-1; perhaps TRBD2 as D (6 bases). The germline CDR1 and CDR2 sequences are SGHNT and YYREEE (reference sequence). Trimming removed 5 bases at V and 9 bases at J, with 30 bases between. The CDR3 loop spans 18 amino acids. The CDR3 DNA is TGTGCCAGCAGTTCTAACCGACTAGTCACTTGGTATTCAAGTGAGCAGTTCTTC. It translates to CASSSNRLVTWYSSEQFF.

V usage is TRBV5-4 and J usage is TRBJ2-5; possibly TRBD1 or TRBD2 for D (6 bases each). The germline V and J ends were trimmed by 4 bases and 4 bases, with 17 bases remaining between them. The CDR3 is made up of 15 amino acids. Germline V gene lookup returns CDR1 SGHNT and CDR2 YYREEE (reference sequence). CDR3 sequence (DNA): TGTGCCAGCAGCCAAGGGGGGTCCAAAGGAGAGACCCAGTACTTC. It is translated as CASSQGGSKGETQYF.

CDR3 region: CASSVEGGQGAYEQYF. DNA for the CDR3: TGTGCCAGCAGCGTAGAAGGGGGACAGGGGGCCTACGAGCAGTACTTC. V usage is TRBV9 and J usage is TRBJ2-7; the match to TRBD1 covers 11 bases. The ends lost 0 bases at V and 2 bases at J; junction bases unmatched: 4. CDR1 and CDR2 (germline): SGDLS, YYNGEE. The CDR3 spans 16 residues.

The genes are TRBV18 and TRBJ2-7, with 10 bases that match TRBD1. After removal of 4 bases from V and 6 bases from J, the junction contained 9 bases not matched to a gene. Germline CDR1 is KGHSH and CDR2 is LQKENI. This CDR3 spans 15 amino acids. CDR3 region: CASSQTGTGEVEQYF. As DNA, the CDR3 is TGTGCCAGCTCACAGACCGGGACAGGGGAAGTCGAGCAGTACTTC.